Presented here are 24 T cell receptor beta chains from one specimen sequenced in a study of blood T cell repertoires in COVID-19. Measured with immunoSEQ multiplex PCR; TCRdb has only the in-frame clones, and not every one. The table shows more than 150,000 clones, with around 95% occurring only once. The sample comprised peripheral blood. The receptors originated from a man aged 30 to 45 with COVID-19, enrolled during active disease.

CDR3 region: CASSPIDRGEQYF. The CDR3 DNA reads as TGTGCCAGCAGTCCTATAGACAGGGGGGAGCAGTACTTC. This chain uses TRBV14 with TRBJ2-7; 9 bases are a match to TRBD1. Germline CDR1 SGHDN, CDR2 FVKESK. V lost 6 bases to trimming and J lost 7 bases; unmatched junction nucleotides: 7. The CDR3 has 13 amino acids.

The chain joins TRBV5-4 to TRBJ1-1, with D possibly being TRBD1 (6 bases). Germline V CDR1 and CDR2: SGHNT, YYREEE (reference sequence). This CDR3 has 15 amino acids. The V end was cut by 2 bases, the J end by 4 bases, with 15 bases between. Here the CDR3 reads CASSLPGAEGTEAFF. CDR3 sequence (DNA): TGTGCCAGCAGCTTACCAGGGGCCGAGGGCACTGAAGCTTTCTTT. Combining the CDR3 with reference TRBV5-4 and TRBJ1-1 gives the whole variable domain ETGVTQSPTHLIKTRGQQVTLRCSSQSGHNTVSWYQQALGQGPQFIFQYYREEENGRGNFPPRFSGLQFPNYSSELNVNALELDDSALYLCASSLPGAEGTEAFFGQGTRLTVV.

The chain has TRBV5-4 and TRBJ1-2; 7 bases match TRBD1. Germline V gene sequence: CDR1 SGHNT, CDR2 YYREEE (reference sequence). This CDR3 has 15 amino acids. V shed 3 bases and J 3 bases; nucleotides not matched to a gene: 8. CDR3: CASSSFRQGDYGYTF. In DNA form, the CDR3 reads TGTGCCAGCAGCTCATTCCGACAGGGAGACTATGGCTACACCTTC. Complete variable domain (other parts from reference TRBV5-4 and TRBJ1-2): ETGVTQSPTHLIKTRGQQVTLRCSSQSGHNTVSWYQQALGQGPQFIFQYYREEENGRGNFPPRFSGLQFPNYSSELNVNALELDDSALYLCASSSFRQGDYGYTFGSGTRLTVV.

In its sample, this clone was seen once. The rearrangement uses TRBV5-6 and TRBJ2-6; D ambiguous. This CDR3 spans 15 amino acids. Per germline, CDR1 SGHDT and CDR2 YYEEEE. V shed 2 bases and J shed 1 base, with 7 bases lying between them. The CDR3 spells CASSFRGSGANVLTF. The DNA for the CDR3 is TGTGCCAGCAGCTTTCGCGGATCTGGGGCCAACGTCCTGACTTTC. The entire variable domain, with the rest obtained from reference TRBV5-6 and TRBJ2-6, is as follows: DAGVTQSPTHLIKTRGQQVTLRCSPKSGHDTVSWYQQALGQGPQFIFQYYEEEERQRGNFPDRFSGHQFPNYSSELNVNALLLGDSALYLCASSFRGSGANVLTFGAGSRLTVL.

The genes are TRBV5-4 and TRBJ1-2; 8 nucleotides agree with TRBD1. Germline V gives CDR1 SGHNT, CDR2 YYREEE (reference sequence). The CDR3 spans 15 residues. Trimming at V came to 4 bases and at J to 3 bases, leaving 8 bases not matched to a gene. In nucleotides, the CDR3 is TGTGCCAGCAGCACCGACAGGGGTCTTTACTATGGCTACACCTTC. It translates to CASSTDRGLYYGYTF. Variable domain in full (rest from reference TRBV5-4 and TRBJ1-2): ETGVTQSPTHLIKTRGQQVTLRCSSQSGHNTVSWYQQALGQGPQFIFQYYREEENGRGNFPPRFSGLQFPNYSSELNVNALELDDSALYLCASSTDRGLYYGYTFGSGTRLTVV.

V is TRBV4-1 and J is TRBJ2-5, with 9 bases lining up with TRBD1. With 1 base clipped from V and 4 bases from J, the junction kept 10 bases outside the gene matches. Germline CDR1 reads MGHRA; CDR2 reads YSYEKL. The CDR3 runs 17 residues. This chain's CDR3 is CASSQGFSETGGETQYF. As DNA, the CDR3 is TGCGCCAGCAGCCAAGGATTTTCGGAGACAGGGGGAGAGACCCAGTACTTC.

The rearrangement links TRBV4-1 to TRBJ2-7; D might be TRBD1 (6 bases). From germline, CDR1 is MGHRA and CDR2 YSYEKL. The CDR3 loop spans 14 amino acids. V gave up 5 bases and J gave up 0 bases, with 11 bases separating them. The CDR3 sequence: CASSSQGSSYEQYF. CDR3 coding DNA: TGCGCCAGCAGCTCGCAGGGGAGCTCCTACGAGCAGTACTTC.

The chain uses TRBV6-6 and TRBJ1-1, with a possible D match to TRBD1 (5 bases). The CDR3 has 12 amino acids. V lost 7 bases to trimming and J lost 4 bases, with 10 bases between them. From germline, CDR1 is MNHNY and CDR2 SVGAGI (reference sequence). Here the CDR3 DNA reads TGTGCCAGCATAGGCGGGGGCACTGAAGCTTTCTTT. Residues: CASIGGGTEAFF.

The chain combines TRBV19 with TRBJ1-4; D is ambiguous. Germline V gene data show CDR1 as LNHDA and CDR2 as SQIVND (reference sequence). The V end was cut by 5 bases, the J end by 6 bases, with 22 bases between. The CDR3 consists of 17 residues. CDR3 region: CASSLKPPRVGDEKLFF. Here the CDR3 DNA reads TGTGCCAGTAGTTTAAAGCCCCCGCGGGTGGGCGATGAAAAACTGTTTTTT. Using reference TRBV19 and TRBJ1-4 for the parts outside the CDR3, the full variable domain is DGGITQSPKYLFRKEGQNVTLSCEQNLNHDAMYWYRQDPGQGLRLIYYSQIVNDFQKGDIAEGYSVSREKKESFPLTVTSAQKNPTAFYLCASSLKPPRVGDEKLFFGSGTQLSVL.

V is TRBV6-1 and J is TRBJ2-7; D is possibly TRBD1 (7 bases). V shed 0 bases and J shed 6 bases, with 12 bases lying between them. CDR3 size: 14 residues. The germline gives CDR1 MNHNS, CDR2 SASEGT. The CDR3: CASSEAIQGGEQYF. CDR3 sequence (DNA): TGTGCCAGCAGTGAAGCGATTCAGGGGGGCGAGCAGTACTTC.

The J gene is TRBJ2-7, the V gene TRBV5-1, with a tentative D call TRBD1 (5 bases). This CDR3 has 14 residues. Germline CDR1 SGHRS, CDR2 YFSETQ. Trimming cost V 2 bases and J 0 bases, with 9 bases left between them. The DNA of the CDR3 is TGCGCCAGCAGCTTTGACAGCCCCTCCTACGAGCAGTACTTC. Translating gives CASSFDSPSYEQYF.

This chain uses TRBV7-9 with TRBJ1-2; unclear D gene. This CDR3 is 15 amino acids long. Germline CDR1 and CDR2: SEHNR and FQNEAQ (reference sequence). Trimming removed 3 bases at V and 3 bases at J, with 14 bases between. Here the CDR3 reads CASSFGVAGHYGYTF. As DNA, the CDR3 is TGTGCCAGCAGCTTTGGCGTGGCAGGCCACTATGGCTACACCTTC.

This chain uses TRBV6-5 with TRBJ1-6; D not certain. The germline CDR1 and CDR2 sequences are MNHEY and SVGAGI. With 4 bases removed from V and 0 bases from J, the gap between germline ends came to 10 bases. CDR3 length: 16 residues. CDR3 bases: TGTGCCAGCAGTTCCTATATAAGCTCCTATAATTCACCCCTCCACTTT. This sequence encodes CASSSYISSYNSPLHF.

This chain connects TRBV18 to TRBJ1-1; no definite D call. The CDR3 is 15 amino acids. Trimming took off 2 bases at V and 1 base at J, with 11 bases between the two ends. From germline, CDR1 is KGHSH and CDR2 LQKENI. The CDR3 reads CASSPNRGENTEAFF. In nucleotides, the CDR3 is TGTGCCAGCTCACCAAATCGGGGAGAGAACACTGAAGCTTTCTTT.

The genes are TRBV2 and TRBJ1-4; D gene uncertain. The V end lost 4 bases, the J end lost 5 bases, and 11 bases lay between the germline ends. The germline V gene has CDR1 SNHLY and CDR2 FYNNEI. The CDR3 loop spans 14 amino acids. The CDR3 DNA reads TGTGCCAGCAGTGGAACAGCGGGGAATGAAAAACTGTTTTTT. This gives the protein CASSGTAGNEKLFF.

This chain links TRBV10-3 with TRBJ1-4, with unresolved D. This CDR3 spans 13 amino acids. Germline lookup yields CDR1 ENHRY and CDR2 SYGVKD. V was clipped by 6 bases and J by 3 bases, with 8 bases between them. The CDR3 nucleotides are TGTGCCATCAGCGGGTATCCTAATGAAAAACTGTTTTTT. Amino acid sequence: CAISGYPNEKLFF.

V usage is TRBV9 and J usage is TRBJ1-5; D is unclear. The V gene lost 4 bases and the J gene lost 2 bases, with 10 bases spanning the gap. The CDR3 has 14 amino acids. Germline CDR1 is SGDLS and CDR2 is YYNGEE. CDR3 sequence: CASSPDGGNQPQHF. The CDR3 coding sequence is TGTGCCAGCAGCCCCGACGGGGGCAATCAGCCCCAGCATTTT.

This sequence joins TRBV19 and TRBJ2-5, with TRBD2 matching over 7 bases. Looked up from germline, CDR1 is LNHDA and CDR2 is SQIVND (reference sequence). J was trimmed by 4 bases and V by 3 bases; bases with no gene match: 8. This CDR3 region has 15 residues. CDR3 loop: CASSIFSGARETQYF. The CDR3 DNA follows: TGTGCCAGTAGTATTTTCAGCGGGGCCCGAGAGACCCAGTACTTC.

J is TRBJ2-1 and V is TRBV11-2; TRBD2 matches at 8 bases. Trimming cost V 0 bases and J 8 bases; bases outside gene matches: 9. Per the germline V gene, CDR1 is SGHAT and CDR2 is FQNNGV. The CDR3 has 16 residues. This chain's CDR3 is CASSLESDGGAYEQFF. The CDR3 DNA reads TGTGCCAGCAGCTTAGAATCGGACGGGGGGGCCTATGAGCAGTTCTTC. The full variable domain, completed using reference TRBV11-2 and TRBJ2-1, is EAGVAQSPRYKIIEKRQSVAFWCNPISGHATLYWYQQILGQGPKLLIQFQNNGVVDDSQLPKDRFSAERLKGVDSTLKIQPAKLEDSAVYLCASSLESDGGAYEQFFGPGTRLTVL.

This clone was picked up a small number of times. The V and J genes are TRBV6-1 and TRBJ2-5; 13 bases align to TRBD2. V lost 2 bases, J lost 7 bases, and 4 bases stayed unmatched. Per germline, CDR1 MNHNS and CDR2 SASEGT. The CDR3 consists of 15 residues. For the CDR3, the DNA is TGTGCCAGCAGTGAAACTAGCGGGGGGGTAGGGACCCAGTACTTC. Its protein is CASSETSGGVGTQYF.

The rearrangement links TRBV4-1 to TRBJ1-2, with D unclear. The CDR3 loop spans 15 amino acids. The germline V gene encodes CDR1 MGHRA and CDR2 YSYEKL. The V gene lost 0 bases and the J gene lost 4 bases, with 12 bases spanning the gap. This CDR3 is CASSQDPGTVYGYTF. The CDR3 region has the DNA TGCGCCAGCAGCCAAGATCCGGGTACGGTCTATGGCTACACCTTC.

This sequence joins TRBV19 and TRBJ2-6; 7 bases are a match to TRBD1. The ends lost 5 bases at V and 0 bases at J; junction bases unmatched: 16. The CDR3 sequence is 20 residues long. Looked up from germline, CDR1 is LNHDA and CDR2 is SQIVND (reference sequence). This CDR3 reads CASSPSGRDSLPSGANVLTF. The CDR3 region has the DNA TGTGCCAGTAGTCCCTCGGGACGGGACAGTTTACCCTCTGGGGCCAACGTCCTGACTTTC.

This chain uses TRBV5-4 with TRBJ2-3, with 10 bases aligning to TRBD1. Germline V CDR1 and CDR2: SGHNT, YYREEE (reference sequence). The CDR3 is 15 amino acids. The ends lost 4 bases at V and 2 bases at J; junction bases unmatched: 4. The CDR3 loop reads CASSGGQGITDTQYF. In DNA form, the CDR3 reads TGTGCCAGCAGCGGGGGACAGGGGATCACAGATACGCAGTATTTT.

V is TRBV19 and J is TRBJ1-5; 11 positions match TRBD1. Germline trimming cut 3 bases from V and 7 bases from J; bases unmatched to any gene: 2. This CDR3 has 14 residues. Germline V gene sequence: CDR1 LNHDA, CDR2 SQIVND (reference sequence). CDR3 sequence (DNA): TGTGCCAGTAGTATGGGGACAGGGGGACAGCCCCAGCATTTT. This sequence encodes CASSMGTGGQPQHF.